These 24 T cell receptor beta chains were all obtained from the same sample, sequenced in a study of T cells in Graves' hyperthyroidism and ophthalmopathy. From RNA transcripts, TCR beta CDR3 regions were amplified. The primer set for the first-round RT-PCR of the TCR CDR3 was HTBI. TCRdb called the multiplex PCR reads again in MiXCR, with one record for every CDR3 protein. Altogether 530,000 or so distinct CDR3 sequences are present, about half being singletons, with the ten largest covering around 7.7%. Source material: peripheral blood or thyroid tissue (not recorded which). These receptors were obtained from a woman between 18 and 29 years old with Graves' hyperthyroidism.

The V call is TRBV29-1, the J call TRBJ2-7, with D maybe TRBD2 (5 bases). The V gene's germline CDR1 is SQVTM and CDR2 ANQGSEA. CDR3 length: 12 residues. V was clipped by 8 bases and J by 4 bases, with 15 bases between them. The CDR3 DNA reads TGCAGCTTGGCCGGGGATGGGTACGAGCAGTACTTC. It codes for CSLAGDGYEQYF.

The chain recombines TRBV20-1 with TRBJ2-7; D is possibly TRBD1 or TRBD2 (6 bases each). Germline V lookup: CDR1 DFQATT, CDR2 SNEGSKA (reference sequence). V lost 0 bases and J 0 bases, leaving 12 bases between the germline ends. The CDR3 runs 15 residues. In DNA, the CDR3 is TGCAGTGCTAGAGAAGGGGGGAGAGGCTCCTACGAGCAGTACTTC. Residues: CSAREGGRGSYEQYF.

This clonotype came up many times. V usage is TRBV20-1 and J usage is TRBJ2-3, with 7 nucleotides matching TRBD2. The junction had 2 bases not matched to a gene; V was cut back by 0 bases and J by 2 bases. Germline values: CDR1 DFQATT, CDR2 SNEGSKA (reference sequence). The CDR3 has 14 residues. The CDR3 DNA reads as TGCAGTGCTAGAGACCTAGCGGCCACAGATACGCAGTATTTT. It encodes CSARDLAATDTQYF.

This clonotype has a count of ten or more. The V gene is TRBV14, the J gene TRBJ2-7, with 7 bases aligning to TRBD1. Germline CDR1 and CDR2: SGHDN and FVKESK. V trimming: 1 base; J trimming: 1 base; junction bases outside the gene matches: 4. This CDR3 contains 15 residues. The CDR3 sequence is CASSQGTGRSYEQYF. For the CDR3, the DNA is TGTGCCAGCAGCCAAGGGACAGGTCGTTCCTACGAGCAGTACTTC.

The chain is built from TRBV7-2 and TRBJ1-4; maybe TRBD1 (5 bases). V was cut by 3 bases and J by 11 bases, with 16 bases left in between. CDR3 length: 14 amino acids. Looked up from germline, CDR1 is SGHTA and CDR2 is FQGNSA. CDR3 region: CASSFGGTAGKLFF. Here the CDR3 DNA reads TGTGCCAGCAGCTTTGGGGGGACCGCCGGGAAACTGTTTTTT.

V is TRBV12-3 or TRBV12-4 and J is TRBJ2-5, with D perhaps TRBD1 (6 bases). Trimming removed 5 bases from V and 5 bases from J, with 15 bases in between. The CDR3 covers 14 residues. The CDR3 DNA follows: TGTGCCAGCAGTGAAACAGGGTGGGATGAGACCCAGTACTTC. This translates into CASSETGWDETQYF.

The chain links TRBV2 to TRBJ1-6, with D uncertain. Germline loops: CDR1 SNHLY, CDR2 FYNNEI. V was trimmed by 6 bases and J by 0 bases, leaving 21 bases between them. This CDR3 spans 19 amino acids. The CDR3 DNA is TGTGCCAGCAGCCTCCGCCGGACGGCCCGAGGCTCCTATAATTCACCCCTCCACTTT. Its protein product is CASSLRRTARGSYNSPLHF.

This clonotype was found many times. The chain joins TRBV2 to TRBJ1-6; perhaps TRBD1 as D (5 bases). Germline values: CDR1 SNHLY, CDR2 FYNNEI. V dropped 6 bases and J dropped 5 bases, with 11 bases sitting between them. The CDR3 has 14 residues. CDR3 sequence (DNA): TGTGCCAGCAGGGGACGGATAAATAATTCACCCCTCCACTTT. Amino acid sequence: CASRGRINNSPLHF. Using reference TRBV2 and TRBJ1-6 for the parts outside the CDR3, the full variable domain is EPEVTQTPSHQVTQMGQEVILRCVPISNHLYFYWYRQILGQKVEFLVSFYNNEISEKSEIFDDQFSVERPDGSNFTLKIRSTKLEDSAMYFCASRGRINNSPLHFGNGTRLTVT.

This clonotype was seen ten or more times. This rearrangement joins TRBV6-6 to TRBJ2-5; TRBD2 aligns across 10 bases. With 4 bases clipped from V and 5 bases from J, the junction kept 10 bases outside the gene matches. This CDR3 contains 16 residues. Germline CDR1 reads MNHNY; CDR2 reads SVGAGI (reference sequence). CDR3 region: CASSSTGTSALETQYF. In DNA, the CDR3 is TGTGCCAGCAGTTCCACCGGGACTAGCGCTTTGGAGACCCAGTACTTC.

This clonotype was observed many times. The chain links TRBV7-9 to TRBJ2-7; no reliable D call. The CDR3 contains 13 residues. The V gene's germline CDR1 is SEHNR and CDR2 FQNEAQ (reference sequence). Between the trimmed V and J ends, which lost 5 bases and 3 bases, there was a span of 11 bases. The CDR3 loop is CASSELEVYEQYF. CDR3 DNA: TGTGCCAGCAGCGAGCTAGAAGTCTACGAGCAGTACTTC.

This clonotype was found a few times. The V gene is TRBV20-1, the J gene TRBJ1-1; no reliable D call. Germline CDR1 DFQATT, CDR2 SNEGSKA (reference sequence). The V end lost 5 bases, the J end lost 2 bases, and 9 bases lay between the germline ends. The CDR3 length is 12 residues. The CDR3 region is CSAPPLNTEAFF. The CDR3 DNA reads TGCAGTGCTCCACCTCTCAACACTGAAGCTTTCTTT.

This clonotype came up many times. The gene calls are TRBV6-6 and TRBJ2-5; 8 bases are shared with TRBD1. CDR1 MNHNY and CDR2 SVGAGI come from the germline V gene (reference sequence). The CDR3 has 14 amino acids. Trimming took 4 bases from V and 5 from J; bases not matched to a gene: 6. CDR3 in amino acids: CASSWTGSYETQYF. As DNA, the CDR3 is TGTGCCAGCAGTTGGACAGGGAGCTATGAGACCCAGTACTTC.

At least ten counts were recorded for this clonotype. CDR3 DNA sequence: TGTGCCAGCAGCTTACAGGGGCTAGCGGGAGCAGGTTCGAGAGAGACCCAGTACTTC. It yields the protein CASSLQGLAGAGSRETQYF. The V and J genes are TRBV7-8 and TRBJ2-5; TRBD2 agrees at 10 bases. This CDR3 contains 19 residues. Germline V gene data show CDR1 as SGHVS and CDR2 as FQNEAQ. V was clipped by 2 bases and J by 4 bases; unmatched bases: 16.

This clonotype was observed at least ten times. The chain joins TRBV20-1 to TRBJ1-5; D remains unclear. This CDR3 spans 15 amino acids. Germline values: CDR1 DFQATT, CDR2 SNEGSKA (reference sequence). The V end was cut by 0 bases, the J end by 1 base, with 10 bases between. This CDR3 is CSARDPGESNQPQHF. Written as DNA, the CDR3 is TGCAGTGCTAGAGACCCCGGGGAGAGCAATCAGCCCCAGCATTTT.

This clonotype was seen just once. The final CDR3 position lacks the conserved phenylalanine or tryptophan, pointing to a likely read error. The CDR3 here is CSAVKRPTRETQYS. In nucleotides, the CDR3 is TGCAGTGCTGTCAAAAGACCCACGCGGGAGACCCAGTACTCC. V is TRBV20-1 and J is TRBJ2-5, with D unresolved. V was pared by 5 bases and J by 5 bases, with 18 bases between. Germline V lookup: CDR1 DFQATT, CDR2 SNEGSKA (reference sequence). The CDR3 is 14 residues long.

This clonotype has a handful of counts. The CDR3 does not close with the conserved phenylalanine or tryptophan, likely indicating a read error. The DNA is left out, because the CDR3 cannot be placed on it with certainty; the CDR3 is given as TCRdb lists it. The rearrangement uses TRBV5-1 and TRBJ2-2. Germline V gene lookup returns CDR1 SGHRS and CDR2 YFSETQ. The CDR3 contains 8 residues when both ends are counted. CDR3 region: CASSLGGS.

This clonotype was picked up many times. The chain has TRBV2 and TRBJ2-7, with D hard to call. Per the germline V gene, CDR1 is SNHLY and CDR2 is FYNNEI. This CDR3 has 11 residues. The V and J ends lost 6 bases and 9 bases respectively, with 12 bases between them. CDR3 region: CASRTTWGQYF. As DNA, the CDR3 is TGTGCCAGCAGGACAACCTGGGGGCAGTACTTC.

This clonotype was counted many times. The V call is TRBV3-1, the J call TRBJ1-3; D is unclear. The CDR3 runs 14 residues. Trimming removed 2 bases from V and 4 bases from J, with 9 bases in between. Germline-derived CDR1 and CDR2 are LGHDT and YNNKEL (reference sequence). This CDR3 reads CASSQNFVGNTIYF. As DNA, the CDR3 is TGTGCCAGCAGCCAAAACTTTGTAGGAAACACCATATATTTT. The variable domain in full, with the rest retrieved from reference TRBV3-1 and TRBJ1-3, is DTAVSQTPKYLVTQMGNDKSIKCEQNLGHDTMYWYKQDSKKFLKIMFSYNNKELIINETVPNRFSPKSPDKAHLNLHINSLELGDSAVYFCASSQNFVGNTIYFGEGSWLTVV.

There are many counts of this clonotype. The J gene is TRBJ1-5, the V gene TRBV5-6; 10 bases line up with TRBD1. Germline V CDR1 and CDR2: SGHDT, YYEEEE. Trimming cost V 0 bases and J 7 bases; bases outside gene matches: 4. The CDR3 has 15 amino acids. CDR3 loop: CASSLAGTGDQPQHF. The DNA of the CDR3 is TGTGCCAGCAGCTTGGCCGGGACAGGGGACCAGCCCCAGCATTTT.

This clonotype appeared many times. The J gene is TRBJ2-7, the V gene TRBV5-6; perhaps D is TRBD1 or TRBD2 (5 bases each). Germline lookup yields CDR1 SGHDT and CDR2 YYEEEE. This CDR3 contains 16 residues. V gave up 0 bases and J gave up 6 bases, with 19 bases separating them. The CDR3 loop reads CASSLALGPGRGEQYF. The CDR3 DNA follows: TGTGCCAGCAGCTTGGCCTTAGGTCCAGGGAGAGGCGAGCAGTACTTC.

This clonotype has ten or more counts. The rearrangement uses TRBV24-1 and TRBJ2-7; 9 bases fit TRBD1. Germline V lookup: CDR1 KGHDR, CDR2 SFDVKD. V dropped 10 bases and J dropped 6; count of bases not matched to a gene: 9. The CDR3 sequence is 13 residues long. CDR3 bases: TGTGCCACACAGGGGGACAGGGAACTCGAGCAGTACTTC. Translation gives CATQGDRELEQYF.

The rearrangement joins TRBV2 to TRBJ1-1, with a weak D call TRBD1 (5 bases). The CDR3 runs to 17 residues. The V and J ends lost 0 bases and 1 base respectively, with 15 bases between them. Germline loops: CDR1 SNHLY, CDR2 FYNNEI. CDR3 bases: TGTGCCAGCAGTGAAGCGAGGGGTCGGGGGGGGAACACTGAAGCTTTCTTT. Translation: CASSEARGRGGNTEAFF.

Only a few counts were recorded for this clonotype. The chain links TRBV10-3 to TRBJ2-1; maybe TRBD2 (6 bases). The V end lost 7 bases, the J end lost 5 bases, and 15 bases lay between the germline ends. CDR3 length: 14 residues. CDR1 is ENHRY, CDR2 SYGVKD, per germline. In nucleotides, the CDR3 is TGTGCCATCAAGTCCGGGACTGGCCACAATGAGCAGTTCTTC. Its translation: CAIKSGTGHNEQFF.

The chain uses TRBV10-3 and TRBJ1-2; 10 positions match TRBD1. Trimming removed 5 bases from V and 4 bases from J; junction bases left unmatched: 7. CDR3 length: 15 amino acids. Germline loops: CDR1 ENHRY, CDR2 SYGVKD. CDR3 nucleotides: TGTGCCATCAGTAAAGGGACAGGGGACCGCTATGGCTACACCTTC. This encodes CAISKGTGDRYGYTF.